This T cell receptor (beta chain) was recovered during a study of cytomegalovirus exposure and HLA in healthy donors. Regarding this clone: Its antigen is undetermined.

The donors were members of the validation cohort comprising over a hundred subjects, separate from the roughly 690-subject first cohort. Trimming pared 4 bases from V and 2 bases from J, leaving 16 bases between. Germline CDR1 reads SGHKS; CDR2 reads YYEKEE (reference sequence). The CDR3 is 15 amino acids. General study points: Three CMV-associated chains proved CMV antigen-specific in vitro. Whilst most TCR sequences proved rare, a subset of public TCRs occurred across many donors.

Data came from immunoSEQ multiplex PCR; TCRdb stores just in-frame clones and leaves some out. The sample lists about 300,000 clones, more than 75% occurring once. Specimen: PBMCs. The rearrangement links TRBV5-5 to TRBJ2-7; perhaps TRBD1 as D (6 bases). This clonotype originated in a woman between 18 and 29 years old in good health and CMV-seronegative. This CDR3 is CASSPSPGATYEQYF. CDR3 coding DNA: TGTGCCAGCAGCCCCTCTCCAGGGGCTACCTACGAGCAGTACTTC.